The rows below give T cell receptor beta chains drawn from one sample of a study of T-cell reconstitution after alpha-beta-depleted transplantation in children. Each CDR3 protein gets one entry after TCRdb re-called the PCR reads with MiXCR. The sample has more than 500,000 distinct CDR3 sequences, roughly an eighth seen once. The sample consisted of PBMCs, mostly from graft donor cells, taken 180 days after TCRalphabeta/CD19-depleted stem cell transplant. Receptors were obtained from a female patient aged 2-15 years who had a stem cell transplant for aplastic anemia, so the T cells may come from the graft donor. The CDR3 runs from the conserved cysteine through the conserved F or W.

v_gene: TRBV20-1; j_gene: TRBJ1-5; CDR3aa: CSATPIRPANQPQHF
v_gene: TRBV9; j_gene: TRBJ1-5; CDR3aa: CASSVGVGGGSNQPQHF
v_gene: TRBV6-5; j_gene: TRBJ2-7; CDR3aa: CASSYRRSSYEQYF
v_gene: TRBV28; j_gene: TRBJ1-2; CDR3aa: CASSLDRPESYGYTF
v_gene: TRBV5-1; j_gene: TRBJ1-2; CDR3aa: CASSRRDTALANYGYTF
v_gene: TRBV6-5; j_gene: TRBJ1-2; CDR3aa: CASSYGARGSFNNGYTF
v_gene: TRBV11-1; j_gene: TRBJ2-1; CDR3aa: CASILSIGSNNEQFF
v_gene: TRBV18; j_gene: TRBJ2-1; CDR3aa: CASSPGLVRVNEQFF
v_gene: TRBV29-1; j_gene: TRBJ2-1; CDR3aa: CSASPGTSGMNEQFF
v_gene: TRBV6-1; j_gene: TRBJ1-5; CDR3aa: CASSKDRTGNQPQHF
v_gene: TRBV12-3/TRBV12-4; j_gene: TRBJ2-1; CDR3aa: CASSFAPPARFNEQFF
v_gene: TRBV20-1; j_gene: TRBJ2-3; CDR3aa: CSAGGLAGGPSTDTQYF
v_gene: TRBV7-9; j_gene: TRBJ1-1; CDR3aa: CASSLAMARNTEAFF
v_gene: TRBV7-2; j_gene: TRBJ2-1; CDR3aa: CASSLRGRPHEQFF
v_gene: TRBV6-5; j_gene: TRBJ2-5; CDR3aa: CASSSASSGLVETQYF
v_gene: TRBV7-2; j_gene: TRBJ2-7; CDR3aa: CASSQDNQVREQYF
v_gene: TRBV20-1; j_gene: TRBJ1-2; CDR3aa: CSARERTGPYGYTF
v_gene: TRBV20-1; j_gene: TRBJ2-2; CDR3aa: CSASRAGVGTGELFF
v_gene: TRBV6-5; j_gene: TRBJ1-5; CDR3aa: CASSNRGAKPQHF
v_gene: TRBV20-1; j_gene: TRBJ2-7; CDR3aa: CSARGEDFSYEQYF
v_gene: TRBV6-2/TRBV6-3; j_gene: TRBJ2-3; CDR3aa: CASNPGTSGRLTDTQYF
v_gene: TRBV5-1; j_gene: TRBJ2-1; CDR3aa: CASSLGVWASSYNEQFF